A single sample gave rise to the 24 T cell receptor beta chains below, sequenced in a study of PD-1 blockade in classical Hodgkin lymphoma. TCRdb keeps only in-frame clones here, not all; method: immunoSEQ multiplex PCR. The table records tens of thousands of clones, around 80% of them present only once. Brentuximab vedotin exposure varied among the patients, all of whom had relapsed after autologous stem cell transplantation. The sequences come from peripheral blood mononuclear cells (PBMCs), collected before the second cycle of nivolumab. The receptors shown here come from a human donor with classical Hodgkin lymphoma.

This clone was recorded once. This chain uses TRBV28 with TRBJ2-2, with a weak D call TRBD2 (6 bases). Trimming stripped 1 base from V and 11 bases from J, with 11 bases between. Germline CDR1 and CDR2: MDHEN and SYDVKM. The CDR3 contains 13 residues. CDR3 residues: CASSLSLGGELFF. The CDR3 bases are TGTGCCAGCAGTTTATCTTTGGGGGGAGAGCTGTTTTTT.

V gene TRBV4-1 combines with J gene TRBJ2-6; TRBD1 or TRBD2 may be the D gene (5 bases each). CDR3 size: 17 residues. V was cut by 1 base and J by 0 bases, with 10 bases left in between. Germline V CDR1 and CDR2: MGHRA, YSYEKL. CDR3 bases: TGCGCCAGCAGCCAAGGGGACCAAATCTCTGGGGCCAACGTCCTGACTTTC. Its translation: CASSQGDQISGANVLTF.

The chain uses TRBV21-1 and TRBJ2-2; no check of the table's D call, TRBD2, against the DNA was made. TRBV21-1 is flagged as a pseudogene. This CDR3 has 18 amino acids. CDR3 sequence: CATPAHGLAGGRTGELFF. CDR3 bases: TGTGCCACCCCCGCACACGGACTAGCGGGAGGTCGAACCGGGGAGCTGTTTTTT.

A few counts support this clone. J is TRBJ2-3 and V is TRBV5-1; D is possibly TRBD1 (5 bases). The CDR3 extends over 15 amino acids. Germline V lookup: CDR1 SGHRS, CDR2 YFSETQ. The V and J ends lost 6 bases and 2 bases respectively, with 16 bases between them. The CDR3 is CASTLAAGSTDTQYF. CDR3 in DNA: TGCGCCAGCACCCTGGCCGCAGGGTCCACAGATACGCAGTATTTT.

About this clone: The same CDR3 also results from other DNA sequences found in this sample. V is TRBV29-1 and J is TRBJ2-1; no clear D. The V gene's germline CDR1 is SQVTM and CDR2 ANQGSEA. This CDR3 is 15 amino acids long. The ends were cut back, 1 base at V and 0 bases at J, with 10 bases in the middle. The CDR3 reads CSVEGTGSSYNEQFF. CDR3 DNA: TGCAGCGTTGAAGGTACTGGAAGCTCCTACAATGAGCAGTTCTTC.

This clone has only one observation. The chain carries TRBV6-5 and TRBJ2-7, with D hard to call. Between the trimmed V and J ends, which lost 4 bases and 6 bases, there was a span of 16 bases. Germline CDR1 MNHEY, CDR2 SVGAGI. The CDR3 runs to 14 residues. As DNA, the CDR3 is TGTGCCAGCAGTTTAAAGGGCCTCGCGGCCGAGCAGTACTTC. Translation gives CASSLKGLAAEQYF.

The CDR3 sequence is CASSKRTGMSSYEQYF. The CDR3 region has the DNA TGTGCCAGTAGTAAGAGGACAGGCATGAGCTCCTACGAGCAGTACTTC. The V call is TRBV19, the J call TRBJ2-7; 7 bases line up with TRBD1. V dropped 4 bases and J dropped 0; count of bases not matched to a gene: 9. This CDR3 region has 16 residues. Germline CDR1 is LNHDA and CDR2 is SQIVND (reference sequence).

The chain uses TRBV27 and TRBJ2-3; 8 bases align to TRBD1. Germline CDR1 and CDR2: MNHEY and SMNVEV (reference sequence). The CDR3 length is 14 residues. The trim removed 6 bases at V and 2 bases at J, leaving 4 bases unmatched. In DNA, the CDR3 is TGTGCCAGCAGGGGACAGGCCGACACAGATACGCAGTATTTT. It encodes CASRGQADTDTQYF.

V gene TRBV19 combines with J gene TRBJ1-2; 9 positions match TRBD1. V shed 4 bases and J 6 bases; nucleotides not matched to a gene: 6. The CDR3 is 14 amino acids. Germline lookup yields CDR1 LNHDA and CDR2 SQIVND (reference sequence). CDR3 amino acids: CASSRLGTGNGYTF. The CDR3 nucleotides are TGTGCCAGTAGTAGATTAGGGACAGGGAATGGCTACACCTTC. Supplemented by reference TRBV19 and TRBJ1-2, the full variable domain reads DGGITQSPKYLFRKEGQNVTLSCEQNLNHDAMYWYRQDPGQGLRLIYYSQIVNDFQKGDIAEGYSVSREKKESFPLTVTSAQKNPTAFYLCASSRLGTGNGYTFGSGTRLTVV.

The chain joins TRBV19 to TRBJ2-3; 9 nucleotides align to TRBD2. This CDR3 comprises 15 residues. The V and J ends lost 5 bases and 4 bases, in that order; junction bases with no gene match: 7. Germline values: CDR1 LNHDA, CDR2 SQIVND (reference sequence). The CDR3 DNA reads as TGTGCCAGTAGTTGGTCTAGCGGGACGGCAGATACGCAGTATTTT. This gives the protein CASSWSSGTADTQYF.

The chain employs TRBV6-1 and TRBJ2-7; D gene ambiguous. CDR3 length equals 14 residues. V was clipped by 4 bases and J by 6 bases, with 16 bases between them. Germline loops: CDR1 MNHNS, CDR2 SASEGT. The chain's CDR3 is CASSVLPRDSEQYF. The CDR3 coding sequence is TGTGCCAGCAGTGTTCTGCCTAGGGATAGCGAGCAGTACTTC.

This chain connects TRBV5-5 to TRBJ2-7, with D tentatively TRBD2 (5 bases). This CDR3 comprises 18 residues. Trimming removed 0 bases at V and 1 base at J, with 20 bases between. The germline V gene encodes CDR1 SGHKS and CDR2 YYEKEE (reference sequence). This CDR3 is CASSLAEGVGMRSYEQYF. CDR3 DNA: TGTGCCAGCAGCTTGGCCGAGGGAGTGGGGATGCGTTCCTACGAGCAGTACTTC.

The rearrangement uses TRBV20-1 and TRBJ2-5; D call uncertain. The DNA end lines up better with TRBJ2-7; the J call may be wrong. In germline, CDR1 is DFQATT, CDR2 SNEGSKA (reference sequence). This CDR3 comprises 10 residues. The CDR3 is CSARADEQYF. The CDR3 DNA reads TGCAGTGCTAGAGCGGACGAGCAGTACTTC.

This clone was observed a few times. The CDR3 nucleotides are TGTGCCAGCGTTGGGGCCGGGGAGGTAGGAGCTTTCTTT. Encoded protein: CASVGAGEVGAFF. The gene calls are TRBV28 and TRBJ1-1; D possibly corresponds to TRBD1 (5 bases). From germline, CDR1 is MDHEN and CDR2 SYDVKM. The CDR3 has 13 residues. The germline V and J ends were trimmed by 8 bases and 10 bases, with 20 bases remaining between them.

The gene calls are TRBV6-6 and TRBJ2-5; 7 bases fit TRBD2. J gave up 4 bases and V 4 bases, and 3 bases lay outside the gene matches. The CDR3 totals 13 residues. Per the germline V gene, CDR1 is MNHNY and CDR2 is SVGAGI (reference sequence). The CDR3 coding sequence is TGTGCCAGCAGTTCCGGCGGGGGAGAGACCCAGTACTTC. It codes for CASSSGGGETQYF.

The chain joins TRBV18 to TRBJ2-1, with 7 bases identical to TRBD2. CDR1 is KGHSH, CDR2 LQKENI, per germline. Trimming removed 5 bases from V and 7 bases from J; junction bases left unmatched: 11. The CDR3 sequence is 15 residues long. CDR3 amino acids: CASSTRTSFVNEQFF. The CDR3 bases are TGTGCCAGCTCAACCAGGACTAGTTTCGTTAATGAGCAGTTCTTC.

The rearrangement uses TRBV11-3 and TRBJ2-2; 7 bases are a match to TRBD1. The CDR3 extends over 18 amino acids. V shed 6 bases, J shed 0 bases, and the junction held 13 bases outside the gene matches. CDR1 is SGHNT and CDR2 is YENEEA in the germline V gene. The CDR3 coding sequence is TGTGCCAGCAGTGCTCCCTTCGGAGACAGGGCGAACACCGGGGAGCTGTTTTTT. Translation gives CASSAPFGDRANTGELFF.

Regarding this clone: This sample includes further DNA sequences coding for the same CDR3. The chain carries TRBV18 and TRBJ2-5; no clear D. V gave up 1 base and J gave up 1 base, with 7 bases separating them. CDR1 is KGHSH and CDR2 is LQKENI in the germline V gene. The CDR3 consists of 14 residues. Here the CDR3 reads CASSPRGGQETQYF. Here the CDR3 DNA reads TGTGCCAGCTCACCACGGGGTGGCCAAGAGACCCAGTACTTC. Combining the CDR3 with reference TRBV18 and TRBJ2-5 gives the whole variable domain NAGVMQNPRHLVRRRGQEARLRCSPMKGHSHVYWYRQLPEEGLKFMVYLQKENIIDESGMPKERFSAEFPKEGPSILRIQQVVRGDSAAYFCASSPRGGQETQYFGPGTRLLVL.

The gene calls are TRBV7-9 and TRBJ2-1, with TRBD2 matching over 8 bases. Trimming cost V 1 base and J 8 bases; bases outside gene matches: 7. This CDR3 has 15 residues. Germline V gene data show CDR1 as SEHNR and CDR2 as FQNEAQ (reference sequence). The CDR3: CASSLGGLAGDEQFF. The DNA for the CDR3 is TGTGCCAGCAGCTTAGGAGGACTAGCCGGGGATGAGCAGTTCTTC.

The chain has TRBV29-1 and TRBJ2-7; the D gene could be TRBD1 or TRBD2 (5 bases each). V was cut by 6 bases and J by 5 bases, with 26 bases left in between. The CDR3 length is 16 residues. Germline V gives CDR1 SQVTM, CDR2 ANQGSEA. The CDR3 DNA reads TGCAGCGTCGCCTTCGGGGCAGGGCCTATAGGCGACGAGCAGTACTTC. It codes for CSVAFGAGPIGDEQYF.

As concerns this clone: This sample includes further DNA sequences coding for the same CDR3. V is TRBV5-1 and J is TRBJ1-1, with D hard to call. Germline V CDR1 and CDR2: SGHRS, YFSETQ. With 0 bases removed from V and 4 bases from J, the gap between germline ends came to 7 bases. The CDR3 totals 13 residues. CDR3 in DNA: TGCGCCAGCAGCTTGGGGGGAGGCACTGAAGCTTTCTTT. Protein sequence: CASSLGGGTEAFF.

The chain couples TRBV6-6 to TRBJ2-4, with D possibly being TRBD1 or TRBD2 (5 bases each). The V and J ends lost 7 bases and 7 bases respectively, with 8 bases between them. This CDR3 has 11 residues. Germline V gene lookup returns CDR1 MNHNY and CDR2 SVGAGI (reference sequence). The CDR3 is CASKGTNIQYF. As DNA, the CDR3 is TGTGCCAGCAAGGGGACGAACATTCAGTACTTC.

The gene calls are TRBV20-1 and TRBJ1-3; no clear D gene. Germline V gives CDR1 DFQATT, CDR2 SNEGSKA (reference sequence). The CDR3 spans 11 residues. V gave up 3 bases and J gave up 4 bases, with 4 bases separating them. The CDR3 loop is CSARIGNTIYF. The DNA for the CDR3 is TGCAGTGCTAGGATCGGAAACACCATATATTTT.

For the CDR3, the DNA is TGTGCCAGCAACAGGGACAGCTACAATGAGCAGTTCTTC. Translated: CASNRDSYNEQFF. The chain joins TRBV6-6 to TRBJ2-1; TRBD1 agrees at 7 bases. Germline values: CDR1 MNHNY, CDR2 SVGAGI (reference sequence). The trim removed 7 bases at V and 3 bases at J, leaving 3 bases unmatched. CDR3 length equals 13 residues.